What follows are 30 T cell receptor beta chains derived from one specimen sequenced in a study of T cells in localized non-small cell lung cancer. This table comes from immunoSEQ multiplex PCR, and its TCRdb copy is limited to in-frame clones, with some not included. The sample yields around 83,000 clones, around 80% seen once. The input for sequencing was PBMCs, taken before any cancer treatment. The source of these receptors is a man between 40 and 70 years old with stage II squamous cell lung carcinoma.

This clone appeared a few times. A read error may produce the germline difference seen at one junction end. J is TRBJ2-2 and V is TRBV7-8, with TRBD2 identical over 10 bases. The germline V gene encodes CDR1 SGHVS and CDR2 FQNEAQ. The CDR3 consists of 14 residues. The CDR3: CASTLAGGPRELFF. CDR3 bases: TGTGCCAGCACCTTAGCGGGGGGCCCACGGGAGCTGTTTTTT.

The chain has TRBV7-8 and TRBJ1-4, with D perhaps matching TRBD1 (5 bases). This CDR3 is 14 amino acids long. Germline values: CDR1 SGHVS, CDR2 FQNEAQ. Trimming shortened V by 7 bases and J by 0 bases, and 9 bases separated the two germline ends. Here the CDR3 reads CASTPQATNEKLFF. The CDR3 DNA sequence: TGTGCCAGCACCCCACAGGCAACTAATGAAAAACTGTTTTTT.

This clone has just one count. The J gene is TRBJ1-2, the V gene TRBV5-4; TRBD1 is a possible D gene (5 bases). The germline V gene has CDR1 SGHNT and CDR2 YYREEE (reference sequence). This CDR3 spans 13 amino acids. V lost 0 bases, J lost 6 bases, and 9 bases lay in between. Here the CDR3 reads CASSLVKGDGYTF. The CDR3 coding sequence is TGTGCCAGCAGCTTGGTGAAAGGGGATGGCTACACCTTC.

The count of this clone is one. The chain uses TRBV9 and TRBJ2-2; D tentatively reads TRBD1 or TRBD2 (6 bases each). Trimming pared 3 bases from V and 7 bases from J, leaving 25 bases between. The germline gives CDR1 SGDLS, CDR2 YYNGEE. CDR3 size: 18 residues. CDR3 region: CASSGGGIAQRTGGELFF. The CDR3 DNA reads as TGTGCCAGCAGCGGAGGGGGGATCGCGCAACGAACAGGCGGGGAGCTGTTTTTT.

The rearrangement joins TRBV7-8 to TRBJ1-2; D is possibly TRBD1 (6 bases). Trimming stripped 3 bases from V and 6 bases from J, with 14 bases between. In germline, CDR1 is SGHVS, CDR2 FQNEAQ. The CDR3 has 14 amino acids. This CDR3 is CASSFPGTTNGYTF. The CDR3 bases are TGTGCCAGCAGCTTCCCCGGGACAACGAATGGCTACACCTTC.

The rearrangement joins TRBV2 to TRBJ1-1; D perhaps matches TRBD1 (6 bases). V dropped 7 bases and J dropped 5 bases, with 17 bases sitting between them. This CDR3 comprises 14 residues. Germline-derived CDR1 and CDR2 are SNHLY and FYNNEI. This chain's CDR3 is CASTLGQPRTEAFF. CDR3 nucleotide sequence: TGTGCCAGCACTCTCGGACAGCCGAGGACTGAAGCTTTCTTT.

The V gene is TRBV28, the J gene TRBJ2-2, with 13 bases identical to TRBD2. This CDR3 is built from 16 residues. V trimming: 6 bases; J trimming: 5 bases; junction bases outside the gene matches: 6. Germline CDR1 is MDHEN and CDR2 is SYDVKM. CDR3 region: CASRSGLAGETGELFF. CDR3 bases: TGTGCCAGCAGATCCGGACTAGCGGGAGAGACCGGGGAGCTGTTTTTT.

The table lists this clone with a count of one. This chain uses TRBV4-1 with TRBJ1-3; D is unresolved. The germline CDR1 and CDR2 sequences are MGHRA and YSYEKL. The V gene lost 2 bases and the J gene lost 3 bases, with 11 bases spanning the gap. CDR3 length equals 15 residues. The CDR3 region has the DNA TGCGCCAGCAGCCAATCCGGGTTAGGTGGAAACACCATATATTTT. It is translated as CASSQSGLGGNTIYF.

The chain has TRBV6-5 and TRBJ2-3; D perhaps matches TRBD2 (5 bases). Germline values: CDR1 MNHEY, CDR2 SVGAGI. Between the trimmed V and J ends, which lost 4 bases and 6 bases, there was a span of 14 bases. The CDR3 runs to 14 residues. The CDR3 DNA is TGTGCCAGCAGTTCCCGTAAGCGGACCGATACGCAGTATTTT. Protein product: CASSSRKRTDTQYF.

The CDR3 region has the DNA TGCGCCAGCGCCGCGGGGCGAGGGATCGAACTAGTCTACAATGAGCAGTTCTTC. Residues: CASAAGRGIELVYNEQFF. The J gene is TRBJ2-1, the V gene TRBV5-1, with D maybe TRBD2 (6 bases). V shed 7 bases and J shed 3 bases, with 26 bases lying between them. In germline, CDR1 is SGHRS, CDR2 YFSETQ. The CDR3 has 18 residues.

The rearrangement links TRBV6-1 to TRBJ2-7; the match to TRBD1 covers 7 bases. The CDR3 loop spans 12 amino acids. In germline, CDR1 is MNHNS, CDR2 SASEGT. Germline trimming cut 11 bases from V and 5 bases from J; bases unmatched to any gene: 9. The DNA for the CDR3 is TGTGCCGGAAGGGACAGCCGGGACGAGCAGTACTTC. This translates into CAGRDSRDEQYF.

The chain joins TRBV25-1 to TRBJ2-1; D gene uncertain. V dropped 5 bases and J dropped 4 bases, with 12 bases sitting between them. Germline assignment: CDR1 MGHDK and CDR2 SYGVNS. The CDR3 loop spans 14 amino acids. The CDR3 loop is CASSLAGPYNEQFF. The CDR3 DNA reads TGTGCCAGCAGTCTGGCCGGCCCATACAATGAGCAGTTCTTC.

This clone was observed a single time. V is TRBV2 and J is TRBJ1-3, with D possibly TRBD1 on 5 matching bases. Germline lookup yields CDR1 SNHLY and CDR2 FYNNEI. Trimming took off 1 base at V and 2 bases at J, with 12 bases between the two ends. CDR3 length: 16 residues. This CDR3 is CASSEEVRRAGNTIYF. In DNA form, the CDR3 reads TGTGCCAGCAGTGAAGAGGTGCGCAGGGCTGGAAACACCATATATTTT. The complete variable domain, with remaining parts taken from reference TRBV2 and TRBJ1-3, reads EPEVTQTPSHQVTQMGQEVILRCVPISNHLYFYWYRQILGQKVEFLVSFYNNEISEKSEIFDDQFSVERPDGSNFTLKIRSTKLEDSAMYFCASSEEVRRAGNTIYFGEGSWLTVV.

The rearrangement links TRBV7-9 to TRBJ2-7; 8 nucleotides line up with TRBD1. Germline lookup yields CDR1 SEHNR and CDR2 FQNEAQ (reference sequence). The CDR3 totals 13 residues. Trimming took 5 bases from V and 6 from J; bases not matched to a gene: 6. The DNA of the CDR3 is TGTGCCAGCAGCAGCGGACAGGGTGGCGAGCAGTACTTC. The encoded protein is CASSSGQGGEQYF.

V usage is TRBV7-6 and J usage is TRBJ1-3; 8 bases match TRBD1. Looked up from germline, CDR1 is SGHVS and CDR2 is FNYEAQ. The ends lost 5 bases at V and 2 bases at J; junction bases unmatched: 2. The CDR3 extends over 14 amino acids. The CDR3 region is CASSQDRAGNTIYF. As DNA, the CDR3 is TGTGCCAGCAGCCAGGACAGGGCTGGAAACACCATATATTTT.

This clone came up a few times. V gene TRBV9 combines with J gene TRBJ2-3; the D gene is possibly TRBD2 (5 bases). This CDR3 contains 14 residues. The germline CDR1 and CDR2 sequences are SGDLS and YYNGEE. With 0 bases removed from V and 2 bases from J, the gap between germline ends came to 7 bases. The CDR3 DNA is TGTGCCAGCAGCGTAGGCGGGTCCACAGATACGCAGTATTTT. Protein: CASSVGGSTDTQYF.

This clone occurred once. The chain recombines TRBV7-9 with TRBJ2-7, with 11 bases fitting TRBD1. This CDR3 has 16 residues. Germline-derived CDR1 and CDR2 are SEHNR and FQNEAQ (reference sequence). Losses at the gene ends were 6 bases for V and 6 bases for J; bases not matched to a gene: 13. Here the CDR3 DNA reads TGTGCCAGCAGTTTATCGTTTCGGGACAGGGGGTCCGAGCAGTACTTC. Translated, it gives CASSLSFRDRGSEQYF.

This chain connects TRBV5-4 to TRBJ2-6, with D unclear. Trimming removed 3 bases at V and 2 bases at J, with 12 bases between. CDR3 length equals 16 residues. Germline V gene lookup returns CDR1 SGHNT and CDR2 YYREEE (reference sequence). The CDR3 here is CASSSLAWTGANVLTF. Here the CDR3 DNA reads TGTGCCAGCAGCTCCCTGGCCTGGACTGGGGCCAACGTCCTGACTTTC.

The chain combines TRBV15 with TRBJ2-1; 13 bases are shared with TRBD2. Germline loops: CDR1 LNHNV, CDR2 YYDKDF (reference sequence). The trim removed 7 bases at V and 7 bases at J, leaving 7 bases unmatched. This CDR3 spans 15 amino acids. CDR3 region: CATTPPGLAGNEQFF. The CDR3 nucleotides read TGTGCCACCACCCCGCCGGGACTAGCGGGGAATGAGCAGTTCTTC.

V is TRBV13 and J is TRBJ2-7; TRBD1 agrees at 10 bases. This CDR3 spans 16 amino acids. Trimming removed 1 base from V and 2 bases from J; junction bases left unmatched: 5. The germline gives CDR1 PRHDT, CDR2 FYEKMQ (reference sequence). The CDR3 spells CASSLAGGTGAYEQYF. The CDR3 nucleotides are TGTGCCAGCAGCTTAGCCGGCGGGACAGGGGCCTACGAGCAGTACTTC.

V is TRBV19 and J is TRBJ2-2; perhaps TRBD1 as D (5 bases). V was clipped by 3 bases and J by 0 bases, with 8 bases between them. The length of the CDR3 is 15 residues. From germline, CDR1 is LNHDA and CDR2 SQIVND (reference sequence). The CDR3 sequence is CASSIQGANTGELFF. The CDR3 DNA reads TGTGCCAGTAGTATCCAGGGCGCGAACACCGGGGAGCTGTTTTTT.

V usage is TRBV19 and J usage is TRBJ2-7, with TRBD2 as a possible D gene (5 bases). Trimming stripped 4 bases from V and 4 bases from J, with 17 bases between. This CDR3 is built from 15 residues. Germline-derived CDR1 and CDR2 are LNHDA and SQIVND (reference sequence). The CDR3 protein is CASSRRLSGGYEQYF. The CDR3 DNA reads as TGTGCCAGTAGTAGAAGACTTTCCGGCGGGTACGAGCAGTACTTC. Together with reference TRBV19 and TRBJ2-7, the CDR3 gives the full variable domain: DGGITQSPKYLFRKEGQNVTLSCEQNLNHDAMYWYRQDPGQGLRLIYYSQIVNDFQKGDIAEGYSVSREKKESFPLTVTSAQKNPTAFYLCASSRRLSGGYEQYFGPGTRLTVT.

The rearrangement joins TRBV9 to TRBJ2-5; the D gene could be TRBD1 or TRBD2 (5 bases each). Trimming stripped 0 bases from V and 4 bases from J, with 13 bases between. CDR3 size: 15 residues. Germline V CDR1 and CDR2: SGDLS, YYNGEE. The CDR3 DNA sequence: TGTGCCAGCAGCGTAGCAGAGGGGTTTGGAGAGACCCAGTACTTC. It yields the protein CASSVAEGFGETQYF.

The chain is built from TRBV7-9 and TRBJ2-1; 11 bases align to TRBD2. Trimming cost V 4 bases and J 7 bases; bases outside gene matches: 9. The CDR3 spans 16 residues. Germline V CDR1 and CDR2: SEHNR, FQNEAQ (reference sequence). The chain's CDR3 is CASSSSSGRARNEQFF. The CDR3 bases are TGTGCCAGCAGCTCAAGTAGCGGGAGGGCCAGGAATGAGCAGTTCTTC.

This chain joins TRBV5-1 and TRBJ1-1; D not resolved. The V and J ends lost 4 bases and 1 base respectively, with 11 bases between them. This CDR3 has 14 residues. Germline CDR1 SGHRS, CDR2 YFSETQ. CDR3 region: CASSQSDQNTEAFF. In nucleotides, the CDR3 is TGCGCCAGCAGCCAATCAGATCAGAACACTGAAGCTTTCTTT.

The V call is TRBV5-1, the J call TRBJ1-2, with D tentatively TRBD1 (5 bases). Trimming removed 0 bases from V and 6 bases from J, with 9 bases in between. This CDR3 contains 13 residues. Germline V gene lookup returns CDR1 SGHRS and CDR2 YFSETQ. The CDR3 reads CASSLGRDDGYTF. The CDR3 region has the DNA TGCGCCAGCAGCTTGGGCAGGGACGATGGCTACACCTTC.

The CDR3 here is CASSLDGANYGYTF. In nucleotides, the CDR3 is TGTGCCAGCAGCTTAGACGGAGCTAACTATGGCTACACCTTC. The V and J genes are TRBV7-2 and TRBJ1-2; no firm D call. The V gene's germline CDR1 is SGHTA and CDR2 FQGNSA. V was cut by 1 base and J by 0 bases, with 6 bases left in between. The CDR3 covers 14 residues.

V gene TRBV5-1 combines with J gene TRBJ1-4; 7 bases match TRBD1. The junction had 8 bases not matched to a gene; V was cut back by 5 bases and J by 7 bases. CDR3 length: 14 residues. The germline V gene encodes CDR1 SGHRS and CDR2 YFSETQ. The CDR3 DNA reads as TGCGCCAGCAGGGGGGACAGTCGGAGTGAAAAACTGTTTTTT. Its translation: CASRGDSRSEKLFF.

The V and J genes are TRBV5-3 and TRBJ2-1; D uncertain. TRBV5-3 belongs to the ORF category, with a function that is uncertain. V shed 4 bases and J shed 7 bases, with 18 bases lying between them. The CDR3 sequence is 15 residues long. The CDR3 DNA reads TGTGCCAGAAGCCGTTTGGCGACGCGACGAAATGAGCAGTTCTTC. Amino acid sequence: CARSRLATRRNEQFF.

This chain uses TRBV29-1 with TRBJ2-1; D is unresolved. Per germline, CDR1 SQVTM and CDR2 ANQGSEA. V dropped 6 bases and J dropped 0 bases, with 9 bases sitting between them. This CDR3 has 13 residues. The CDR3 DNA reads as TGCAGCGTCGCCCCTAGCTCCTACAATGAGCAGTTCTTC. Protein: CSVAPSSYNEQFF.